These 21 T cell receptor beta chains were all obtained from the same sample, sequenced in a study of blood T cell repertoires in COVID-19. This table comes from immunoSEQ multiplex PCR, and its TCRdb copy is limited to in-frame clones, with some not included. The sample gives fewer than 300,000 clones, about 89% of which show up once; approximately 2.1% is in the top ten. Sequencing used peripheral blood. All receptors derive from a woman aged 25 to 39 with COVID-19, enrolled during active disease.

This clone came up once. The CDR3 reads CASSSPRGTGNYGYTF. CDR3 nucleotides: TGTGCCAGCAGTTCTCCCCGAGGGACAGGGAACTATGGCTACACCTTC. This rearrangement joins TRBV28 to TRBJ1-2; 9 bases are a match to TRBD1. V trimming: 4 bases; J trimming: 2 bases; junction bases outside the gene matches: 8. Germline lookup yields CDR1 MDHEN and CDR2 SYDVKM. CDR3 length equals 16 residues.

The chain links TRBV27 to TRBJ2-1; D gene ambiguous. The V gene's germline CDR1 is MNHEY and CDR2 SMNVEV (reference sequence). The V gene lost 0 bases and the J gene lost 7 bases, with 7 bases spanning the gap. The CDR3 runs 13 residues. DNA of the CDR3: TGTGCCAGCAGTTTATCCAGCAGGAATGAGCAGTTCTTC. It encodes CASSLSSRNEQFF.

This chain links TRBV15 with TRBJ1-1, with D maybe TRBD1 (5 bases). Germline values: CDR1 LNHNV, CDR2 YYDKDF (reference sequence). Trimming removed 5 bases from V and 6 bases from J, with 16 bases in between. This CDR3 has 14 residues. The DNA of the CDR3 is TGTGCCACCAGCGCCTCACTGGGACTGTCTGAAGCTTTCTTT. This gives the protein CATSASLGLSEAFF.

The rearrangement uses TRBV6-2 or TRBV6-3 and TRBJ2-3; 11 bases fit TRBD2. V lost 6 bases, J lost 2 bases, and 10 bases stayed unmatched. The length of the CDR3 is 17 residues. The germline V gene has CDR1 MNHEY and CDR2 SVGEGT. Here the CDR3 DNA reads TGTGCCAGCAGCCCTCTGACTAGCGGGGAAGACACAGATACGCAGTATTTT. As protein: CASSPLTSGEDTDTQYF.

The chain combines TRBV2 with TRBJ2-5, with 8 bases fitting TRBD1. The V and J ends lost 3 bases and 0 bases, in that order; junction bases with no gene match: 3. Germline values: CDR1 SNHLY, CDR2 FYNNEI. The CDR3 totals 15 residues. CDR3: CASSEGTGNQETQYF. CDR3 DNA: TGTGCCAGCAGTGAGGGGACAGGAAACCAAGAGACCCAGTACTTC. Full variable domain (missing parts from reference TRBV2 and TRBJ2-5): EPEVTQTPSHQVTQMGQEVILRCVPISNHLYFYWYRQILGQKVEFLVSFYNNEISEKSEIFDDQFSVERPDGSNFTLKIRSTKLEDSAMYFCASSEGTGNQETQYFGPGTRLLVL.

The chain has TRBV30 and TRBJ1-2, with 7 bases aligning to TRBD1. The germline gives CDR1 GTSNPN, CDR2 SVGIG (reference sequence). This CDR3 has 12 residues. The trim removed 2 bases at V and 8 bases at J, leaving 5 bases unmatched. The CDR3 region has the DNA TGTGCCTGGAGTCTGACAGGGTACGGCTACACCTTC. As protein: CAWSLTGYGYTF.

This clone turned up a few times. The chain combines TRBV7-2 with TRBJ2-7, with 9 bases that match TRBD1. The CDR3 has 16 residues. The V gene end was trimmed by 3 bases and the J gene end by 0 bases; junction bases not matched to a gene: 6. Germline V gene lookup returns CDR1 SGHTA and CDR2 FQGNSA. CDR3 loop: CASSFLDRGTSYEQYF. CDR3 DNA: TGTGCCAGCAGCTTCCTCGACAGGGGGACCTCCTACGAGCAGTACTTC.

The gene calls are TRBV30 and TRBJ1-4; weak D call: TRBD1 (6 bases). CDR1 is GTSNPN and CDR2 is SVGIG in the germline V gene (reference sequence). This CDR3 has 15 amino acids. The V end was cut by 3 bases, the J end by 3 bases, with 14 bases between. CDR3 region: CAWSSQGGSNEKLFF. CDR3 DNA: TGTGCCTGGAGCTCACAGGGTGGCTCTAATGAAAAACTGTTTTTT. Drawing the rest from reference TRBV30 and TRBJ1-4, the complete variable domain is SQTIHQWPATLVQPVGSPLSLECTVEGTSNPNLYWYRQAAGRGLQLLFYSVGIGQISSEVPQNLSASRPQDRQFILSSKKLLLSDSGFYLCAWSSQGGSNEKLFFGSGTQLSVL.

The chain joins TRBV14 to TRBJ2-3; TRBD1 matches at 7 bases. V lost 4 bases, J lost 4 bases, and 14 bases stayed unmatched. Germline V gene sequence: CDR1 SGHDN, CDR2 FVKESK. The CDR3 extends over 17 amino acids. For the CDR3, the DNA is TGTGCCAGCAGCCCTCCGCAACGACAGGGTGGGCCAGATACGCAGTATTTT. Amino acids: CASSPPQRQGGPDTQYF.

V is TRBV19 and J is TRBJ1-1, with TRBD1 identical over 7 bases. The CDR3 spans 13 residues. Trimming cost V 3 bases and J 10 bases; bases outside gene matches: 8. The V gene's germline CDR1 is LNHDA and CDR2 SQIVND (reference sequence). The CDR3 region is CASSMGQINAAFF. CDR3 in DNA: TGTGCCAGTAGTATGGGACAGATCAACGCAGCTTTCTTT. Full variable domain (rest looked up from reference TRBV19 and TRBJ1-1): DGGITQSPKYLFRKEGQNVTLSCEQNLNHDAMYWYRQDPGQGLRLIYYSQIVNDFQKGDIAEGYSVSREKKESFPLTVTSAQKNPTAFYLCASSMGQINAAFFGQGTRLTVV.

The rearrangement joins TRBV4-1 to TRBJ1-1; weak D call: TRBD1 (6 bases). The CDR3 spans 15 residues. V gave up 3 bases and J gave up 0 bases, with 11 bases separating them. Germline loops: CDR1 MGHRA, CDR2 YSYEKL. The CDR3 region has the DNA TGCGCCAGCAGCCAGAGGGGGGGAATGAACACTGAAGCTTTCTTT. Its protein product is CASSQRGGMNTEAFF.

The J gene is TRBJ1-2, the V gene TRBV7-3, with TRBD1 matching over 8 bases. After removal of 5 bases from V and 7 bases from J, the junction contained 12 bases not matched to a gene. Germline loops: CDR1 SGHTA, CDR2 FQGTGA. This CDR3 has 15 residues. This chain's CDR3 is CASSPDGQGIPGYTF. CDR3 in DNA: TGTGCCAGCAGCCCGGACGGACAGGGCATTCCTGGCTACACCTTC.

The chain uses TRBV9 and TRBJ2-1; D gene ambiguous. V was shortened by 3 bases and J by 8 bases, with 15 bases between the two germline ends. This CDR3 region has 14 residues. In germline, CDR1 is SGDLS, CDR2 YYNGEE. The CDR3 loop reads CASSADSLWHEQFF. CDR3 DNA: TGTGCCAGCAGCGCCGACTCCCTTTGGCATGAGCAGTTCTTC.

This chain uses TRBV19 with TRBJ2-7, with 7 positions matching TRBD1. With V trimmed by 10 bases and J by 2 bases, 11 bases remained unmatched. CDR1 and CDR2 (germline): LNHDA, SQIVND (reference sequence). This CDR3 has 14 residues. The chain's CDR3 is CATNPTGSTYEQYF. The CDR3, as DNA: TGTGCCACTAACCCGACAGGGTCGACCTACGAGCAGTACTTC.

The table lists this clone with a few counts. The chain is built from TRBV27 and TRBJ2-7; the match to TRBD2 covers 10 bases. Germline V gives CDR1 MNHEY, CDR2 SMNVEV (reference sequence). V shed 5 bases and J 6 bases; nucleotides not matched to a gene: 4. The CDR3 spans 13 residues. Written as DNA, the CDR3 is TGTGCCAGCAGTCTAGCGGGAGATAGCGAGCAGTACTTC. This translates into CASSLAGDSEQYF.

The CDR3 spells CASSFKGPSTEAFF. CDR3 nucleotides: TGTGCCAGCAGCTTCAAGGGGCCGAGCACTGAAGCTTTCTTT. The rearrangement joins TRBV5-5 to TRBJ1-1; maybe TRBD1 (5 bases). The CDR3 totals 14 residues. V dropped 2 bases and J dropped 4 bases, with 12 bases sitting between them. In germline, CDR1 is SGHKS, CDR2 YYEKEE (reference sequence).

The chain has TRBV19 and TRBJ2-7; D perhaps matches TRBD1 (5 bases). Germline loops: CDR1 LNHDA, CDR2 SQIVND (reference sequence). Trimming took 1 base from V and 3 from J, leaving 10 bases between them. CDR3 length equals 14 residues. Here the CDR3 reads CASSIGGAHYEQYF. The CDR3 DNA is TGTGCCAGTAGTATAGGTGGGGCGCACTACGAGCAGTACTTC.

This chain connects TRBV6-1 to TRBJ1-5, with 10 bases identical to TRBD1. The CDR3 runs to 16 residues. Germline CDR1 is MNHNS and CDR2 is SASEGT. V lost 4 bases to trimming and J lost 6 bases; unmatched junction nucleotides: 9. The CDR3 reads CASSALDRGVRQPQHF. The CDR3 DNA reads TGTGCCAGCAGTGCCTTGGACAGGGGGGTACGTCAGCCCCAGCATTTT.

The chain joins TRBV7-8 to TRBJ1-5, with unresolved D. The CDR3 runs 14 residues. Deletions cut 2 bases from V and 0 bases from J, with 5 bases between. Germline assignment: CDR1 SGHVS and CDR2 FQNEAQ. CDR3 loop: CASSLSYSNQPQHF. The CDR3 bases are TGTGCCAGCAGCTTATCCTATAGCAATCAGCCCCAGCATTTT. The full variable domain, rest sourced from reference TRBV7-8 and TRBJ1-5, is GAGVSQSPRYKVAKRGQDVALRCDPISGHVSLFWYQQALGQGPEFLTYFQNEAQLDKSGLPSDRFFAERPEGSVSTLKIQRTQQEDSAVYLCASSLSYSNQPQHFGDGTRLSIL.

This chain joins TRBV5-1 and TRBJ1-2; possibly TRBD1 for D (6 bases). The V gene lost 3 bases and the J gene lost 6 bases, with 12 bases spanning the gap. The germline CDR1 and CDR2 sequences are SGHRS and YFSETQ. The CDR3 covers 13 residues. The CDR3 DNA is TGCGCCAGCAGCTCGCGACAGGACCATGGCTACACCTTC. This sequence encodes CASSSRQDHGYTF.

A few counts support this clone. J is TRBJ1-2 and V is TRBV6-5; 10 bases align to TRBD1. Germline V gene data show CDR1 as MNHEY and CDR2 as SVGAGI. The CDR3 covers 14 residues. J lost 5 bases, V lost 8 bases, and 8 bases had no gene match. The CDR3 reads CASGEWDRGYGYTF. Here the CDR3 DNA reads TGTGCCAGCGGGGAGTGGGACAGGGGTTATGGCTACACCTTC.